A single T cell receptor (beta chain) is shown here with its context. Its antigen is not identified. The data originate from a study of tumor-infiltrating lymphocytes in primary liver carcinoma. Whole-study context: The tumors ranged from about 4 to 11 cm across and fell within stage T1-T3 N0M0.

TCR beta cDNA was prepared out of about 510 ng total RNA by means of a constant-region primer. Researchers made the TCR beta libraries by running three nested multiplex PCR rounds with slightly modified ARM-PCR. Two initial PCR rounds of approximately 10 cycles each paired TRBV1-TRBV30 forward primers with a C-beta reverse primer. MiXCR, applied by TCRdb to the multiplex PCR reads, yields one record per CDR3 protein. The sample includes 60,000 or so distinct CDR3 sequences, approximately 70% of them seen just once. Study outcomes and limitations: For tumor-adjacent and tumor-blood pairs, overlap was less than that seen for tumor region pairs. Representation across all five tumor regions was limited to only about 7-24% of top clones.

Co-extraction of both nucleic acids (RNA and DNA) used about 18-31 mg of unsorted bulk tissue. Treatment of the patients' primary liver carcinoma consisted of surgical resection. Deletions cut 4 bases from V and 6 bases from J, with 16 bases between. The CDR3 totals 14 residues. Germline assignment: CDR1 PRHDT and CDR2 FYEKMQ (reference sequence). The sample comprised liver tumor tissue from sampling region 2. Subset denoted: tumor region T2, inferior pole. The V and J genes are TRBV13 and TRBJ2-7; either TRBD1 or TRBD2 may supply D (5 bases each). This receptor was obtained from a man aged 35-49 years with primary liver carcinoma and hepatitis B virus infection. The CDR3 DNA sequence: TGTGCCAGCAGCTCCCGGGACCACTCATGCGAGCAGTACTTC. Translated: CASSSRDHSCEQYF.